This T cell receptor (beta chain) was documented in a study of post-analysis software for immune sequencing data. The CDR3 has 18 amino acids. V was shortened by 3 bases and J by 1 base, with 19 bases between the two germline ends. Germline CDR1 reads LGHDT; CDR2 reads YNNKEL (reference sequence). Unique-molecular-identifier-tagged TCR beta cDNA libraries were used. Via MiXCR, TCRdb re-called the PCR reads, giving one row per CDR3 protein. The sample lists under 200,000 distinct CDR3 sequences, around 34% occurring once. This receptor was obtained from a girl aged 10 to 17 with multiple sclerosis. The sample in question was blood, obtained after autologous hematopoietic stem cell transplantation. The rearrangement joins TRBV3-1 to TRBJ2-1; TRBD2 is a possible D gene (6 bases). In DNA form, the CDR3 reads TGTGCCAGCAGCCACTGGGAGGTGAAGCTAGAATCCTACAATGAGCAGTTCTTC. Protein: CASSHWEVKLESYNEQFF.